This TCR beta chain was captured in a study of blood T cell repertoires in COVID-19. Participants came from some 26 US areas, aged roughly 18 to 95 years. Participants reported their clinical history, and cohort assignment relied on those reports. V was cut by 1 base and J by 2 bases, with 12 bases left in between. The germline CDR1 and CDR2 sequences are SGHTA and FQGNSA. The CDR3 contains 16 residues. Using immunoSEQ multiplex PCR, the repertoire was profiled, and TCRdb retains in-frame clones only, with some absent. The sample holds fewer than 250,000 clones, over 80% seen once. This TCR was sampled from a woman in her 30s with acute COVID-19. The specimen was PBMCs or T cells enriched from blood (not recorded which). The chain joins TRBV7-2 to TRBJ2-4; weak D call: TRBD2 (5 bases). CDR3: CASSLDGRRSKNIQYF. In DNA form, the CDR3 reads TGTGCCAGCAGCTTAGACGGCAGGAGGTCCAAAAACATTCAGTACTTC.